This T cell receptor (beta chain) derives from a study of shared clonotypes between healthy human individuals. Produced via immunoSEQ multiplex PCR; TCRdb's table is partial and in-frame only. Among a few hundred thousand clones listed, 60% to 80% were seen once. This CDR3 region has 15 residues. J gave up 6 bases and V 4 bases, and 6 bases lay outside the gene matches. Looked up from germline, CDR1 is SGHNT and CDR2 is YYREEE (reference sequence). This chain links TRBV5-4 with TRBJ2-2; TRBD1 matches at 10 bases. The sequenced material came from PBMCs. The origin of this receptor is a middle-aged woman in good health. Some clones in this sample may be carry-over from other donors' samples. The CDR3, as DNA: TGTGCCAGCAGCCCAGGACAGGGGGTTGCCGGGGAGCTGTTTTTT. Its translation is CASSPGQGVAGELFF.